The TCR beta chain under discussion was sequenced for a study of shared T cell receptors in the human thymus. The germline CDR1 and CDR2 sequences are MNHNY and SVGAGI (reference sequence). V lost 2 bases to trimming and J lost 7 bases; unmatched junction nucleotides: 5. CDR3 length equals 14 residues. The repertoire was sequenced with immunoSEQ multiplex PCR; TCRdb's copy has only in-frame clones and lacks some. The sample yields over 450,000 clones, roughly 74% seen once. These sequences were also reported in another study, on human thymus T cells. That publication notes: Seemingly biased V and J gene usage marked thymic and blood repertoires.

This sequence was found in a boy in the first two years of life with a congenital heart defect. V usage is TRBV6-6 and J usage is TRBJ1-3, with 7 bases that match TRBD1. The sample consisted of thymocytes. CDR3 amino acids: CASSYPDRENTIYF. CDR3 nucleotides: TGTGCCAGCAGTTACCCCGACAGGGAGAACACCATATATTTT.